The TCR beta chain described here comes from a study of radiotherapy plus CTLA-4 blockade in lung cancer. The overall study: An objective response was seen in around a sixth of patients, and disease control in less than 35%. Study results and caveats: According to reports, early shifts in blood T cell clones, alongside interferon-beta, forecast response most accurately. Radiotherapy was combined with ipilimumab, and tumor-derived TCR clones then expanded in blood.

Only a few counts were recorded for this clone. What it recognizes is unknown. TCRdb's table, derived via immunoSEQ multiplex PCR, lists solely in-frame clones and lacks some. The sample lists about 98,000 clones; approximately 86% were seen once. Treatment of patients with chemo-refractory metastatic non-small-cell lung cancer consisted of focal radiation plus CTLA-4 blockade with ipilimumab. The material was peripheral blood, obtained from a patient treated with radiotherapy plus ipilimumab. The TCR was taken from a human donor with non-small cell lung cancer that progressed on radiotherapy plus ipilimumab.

CDR3 sequence (DNA): TGCGCCAGCAGCTCGAACAGCGGAGCCAACGAGCAGTACTTC. Amino acids: CASSSNSGANEQYF. The rearrangement joins TRBV5-1 to TRBJ2-7, with D possibly being TRBD2 (5 bases). V gave up 3 bases and J gave up 5 bases, with 15 bases separating them. Germline V lookup: CDR1 SGHRS, CDR2 YFSETQ. The CDR3 runs to 14 residues.